This is a list of T cell receptor beta chains from one sample in a study of a mutant IDH1 vaccine in newly diagnosed glioma. Their antigens remain unidentified. Sequenced by immunoSEQ multiplex PCR; TCRdb stores in-frame clones only, minus some. The sample lists over 95,000 clones, roughly 88% occurring once. The source was PBMCs, collected from a glioma patient whose treatment included an IDH1 peptide vaccine. These receptors were collected from a woman aged 50 to 60 with glioma. Both conserved end residues are part of each CDR3. A D gene is named only where the DNA matches it firmly. Clone size is given for some rows only: seen once, a few or many times, or a class if the clone is expanded.

j_gene | abundance | d_gene | v_gene | CDR3nt | CDR3aa
TRBJ1-1 | . | . | TRBV12-5 | TGTGCTAGTGGCCGGGGACTCTCAGGGGCGGAAGCTTTCTTT | CASGRGLSGAEAFF
TRBJ2-7 | . | TRBD2 | TRBV2 | TGTGCCAGCAAGTTGGGGCGGGAGGGCTTCTACGAGCAGTACTTC | CASKLGREGFYEQYF
TRBJ2-2 | . | TRBD2 | TRBV4-2 | TGTGCCAGCAGCCAAAGACTAGCGGGAGAGAAGGGCGGGGAGCTGTTTTTT | CASSQRLAGEKGGELFF
TRBJ1-4 | . | TRBD1 | TRBV28 | TGTGCCAGCAGCCACAGGGGTACTAATGAAAAACTGTTTTTT | CASSHRGTNEKLFF
TRBJ2-5 | . | TRBD2 | TRBV5-8 | TGTGCCAGCAGGTTAGCGGGAGGGCCGAGAGAGACCCAGTACTTC | CASRLAGGPRETQYF
TRBJ1-3 | once | . | TRBV9 | TGTGCCAGCAGCGAAAGAGGAAAGGGCGGTACTGGAAACACCATATATTTT | CASSERGKGGTGNTIYF
TRBJ2-7 | few | TRBD2 | TRBV28 | TGTGCCAGCAGACGTAGACTAGCGGCCTCCTACGAGCAGTACTTC | CASRRRLAASYEQYF
TRBJ2-3 | once | . | TRBV5-4 | TGTGCCAGCAGCTTGGACAGGACGGGTCGCACAGATACGCAGTATTTT | CASSLDRTGRTDTQYF
TRBJ1-5 | . | . | TRBV6-5 | TGTGCCAGCAGTTACCGGGGAGATCAGCCCCAGCATTTT | CASSYRGDQPQHF
TRBJ2-1 | . | TRBD2 | TRBV5-1 | TGCGCCAGCAGCCCGAGGACTAGCGGGACGCATGAGCAGTTCTTC | CASSPRTSGTHEQFF
TRBJ2-1 | . | . | TRBV6-6 | TGTGCCAGCAGCGAACCGGGGGGCCCGGGCAATGAGCAGTTCTTC | CASSEPGGPGNEQFF
TRBJ2-1 | once | . | TRBV6-6 | TGTGCCAGCAGTTACTCTAGTATTGAGCAGTTCTTC | CASSYSSIEQFF
TRBJ2-4 | . | . | TRBV28 | TGTGCCAGCAGTACCACGGAGGGGGCCAAAAACATTCAGTACTTC | CASSTTEGAKNIQYF
TRBJ2-2 | . | . | TRBV10-3 | TGTGCCATCCCGTGGAGGGCCACCGGGGAGCTGTTTTTT | CAIPWRATGELFF
TRBJ1-1 | . | . | TRBV28 | TGTGCCAGCAGTTTAGGGACGCAGAAAGCTTTCTTT | CASSLGTQKAFF
TRBJ1-5 | . | . | TRBV7-6 | TGTGCCAGCAGCTTATCTCCAGTCCATCAGCCCCAGCATTTT | CASSLSPVHQPQHF
TRBJ2-2 | . | TRBD2 | TRBV11-2 | TGTGCCAGCAGCCCCCGTAGCGGGAAGGGCACCGGGGAGCTGTTTTTT | CASSPRSGKGTGELFF
TRBJ2-7 | . | TRBD1 | TRBV4-2 | TGTGCCAGCAGCCTCGGACCCGGGACAGGGGGCGAATCCTACGAGCAGTACTTC | CASSLGPGTGGESYEQYF
TRBJ2-7 | . | TRBD2 | TRBV7-9 | TGTGCCAGCAGCTCCCCTATAGCGGGTGGGAGCTCCTACGAGCAGTACTTC | CASSSPIAGGSSYEQYF
TRBJ1-2 | . | . | TRBV2 | TGTGCCAGCAGCGACTATGGCTACACCTTC | CASSDYGYTF
TRBJ2-6 | . | . | TRBV27 | TGTGCCAGCAGTTGGGCAGGGCCCTTGACTGGGGCCAACGTCCTGACTTTC | CASSWAGPLTGANVLTF
TRBJ2-1 | . | . | TRBV27 | TGTGCCAGCAGCCCCGGAGGTGGGGTATTACATGAGCAGTTCTTC | CASSPGGGVLHEQFF
TRBJ2-7 | . | . | TRBV2 | TGTGCCAGCAGTGAAGAGGTCTCCTACGAGCAGTACTTC | CASSEEVSYEQYF
TRBJ1-2 | . | . | TRBV10-3 | TGTGCCATCAGCTCTCGGAGTGGCTACACCTTC | CAISSRSGYTF
TRBJ2-6 | . | . | TRBV18 | TGTGCCAGCTCACCAGTAGGGAACCCTCTCTCTGGGGCCAACGTCCTGACTTTC | CASSPVGNPLSGANVLTF
TRBJ2-2 | . | . | TRBV11-2 | TGTGCCAGCAGCTTAGTATTTAACACGAACACCGGGGAGCTGTTTTTT | CASSLVFNTNTGELFF
TRBJ1-5 | . | . | TRBV15 | TGTGCCACCCGCCGGGGACCGGGCAATCAGCCCCAGCATTTT | CATRRGPGNQPQHF
TRBJ1-2 | . | . | TRBV9 | TGTGCCAGCAGCGGAGGCTTGGGGATCTATGGCTACACCTTC | CASSGGLGIYGYTF
TRBJ1-4 | . | . | TRBV7-3 | TGTGCCAGCAGGGGTATAGGCCATCCGCTGAGGGGGGAAAAACTGTTTTTT | CASRGIGHPLRGEKLFF
TRBJ1-2 | once | . | TRBV4-1 | TGCGCCAGCAGCCAAGACACGGGATATGGCTACACCTTC | CASSQDTGYGYTF
TRBJ2-5 | once | . | TRBV21-1 | TGTGCCAGCAGGGACCGGGACGGCCAAGAGACCCAGTACTTC | CASRDRDGQETQYF
TRBJ1-1 | . | . | TRBV27 | TGTGCCAGCAGTTTGCGTTCGGGCGCTGAAGCTTTCTTT | CASSLRSGAEAFF
TRBJ2-1 | . | TRBD2 | TRBV5-1 | TGCGCCAGCAGCCTCGCTACTAGCGGGAGTCGCTCCTACAATGAGCAGTTCTTC | CASSLATSGSRSYNEQFF
TRBJ2-7 | . | TRBD1 | TRBV5-6 | TGTGCCAGCAGCTTGGCCTGGACAGGGCAGTACGAGCAGTACTTC | CASSLAWTGQYEQYF
TRBJ2-7 | . | TRBD1 | TRBV5-1 | TGCGCCAGCAGCTGGGGGACAGGCTACGAGCAGTACTTC | CASSWGTGYEQYF